Listed here are 15 T cell receptor beta chains from one sample, sequenced in a study of human T cells and chemical hapten exposure. Time point of the sample: pre-sensitization, week 0. Treatment given: therapeutic diphenylcyclopropenone sensitization with weekly scalp DPC. Researchers extracted total RNA from unfractionated whole blood. In TCRdb, the RACE reads were re-called with MiXCR into one record per CDR3 protein. The sample holds 40,000 or so distinct CDR3 sequences, roughly an eighth seen once. Here the sequenced sample was whole blood, taken in connection with sensitization to the hapten diphenylcyclopropenone (DPC). These receptors were obtained from a woman in her thirties or forties with alopecia areata. Some clones in this sample may be carry-over from other donors' samples.

Only a few counts were recorded for this clonotype. The V and J genes are TRBV7-9 and TRBJ1-1; D not certain. With 4 bases removed from V and 4 bases from J, the gap between germline ends came to 16 bases. CDR3 length: 15 residues. Germline V gene lookup returns CDR1 SEHNR and CDR2 FQNEAQ (reference sequence). The CDR3 protein is CASSSLAGWGTEAFF. The CDR3 coding sequence is TGTGCCAGCAGCTCTCTGGCAGGCTGGGGCACTGAAGCTTTCTTT.

There are many counts of this clonotype. The chain employs TRBV14 and TRBJ2-5, with D possibly matching TRBD1 (7 bases). In germline, CDR1 is SGHDN, CDR2 FVKESK. This CDR3 region has 13 residues. V lost 4 bases, J lost 5 bases, and 11 bases lay in between. The CDR3 is CASSRGTVETQYF. The DNA for the CDR3 is TGTGCCAGCAGCCGCGGGACAGTGGAGACCCAGTACTTC.

The chain links TRBV20-1 to TRBJ2-7; the match to TRBD2 covers 9 bases. V was pared by 5 bases and J by 6 bases, with 11 bases of the junction left unmatched. The CDR3 has 14 amino acids. Germline V gene lookup returns CDR1 DFQATT and CDR2 SNEGSKA (reference sequence). The DNA for the CDR3 is TGCAGTGCTGGAAAAGCGGGAGGAGCCCCCGAGCAGTACTTC. Encoded protein: CSAGKAGGAPEQYF.

A few counts support this clonotype. The CDR3 DNA reads as TGTGCCAGCAGCTTGAAGCGGGGGGGCCCCACCGGGGAGCTGTTTTTT. Amino acids: CASSLKRGGPTGELFF. This chain connects TRBV5-4 to TRBJ2-2; 10 bases are shared with TRBD2. The CDR3 spans 16 residues. CDR1 and CDR2 (germline): SGHNT, YYREEE (reference sequence). V lost 1 base and J lost 4; bases outside the gene matches: 4.

A few counts support this clonotype. The genes are TRBV20-1 and TRBJ2-3, with 10 bases identical to TRBD2. The CDR3 is made up of 15 amino acids. Germline V gene data show CDR1 as DFQATT and CDR2 as SNEGSKA (reference sequence). With V trimmed by 6 bases and J by 2 bases, 8 bases remained unmatched. The CDR3 is CSAIPLAGATDTQYF. The CDR3 coding sequence is TGCAGTGCGATACCCCTAGCGGGGGCCACAGATACGCAGTATTTT.

This clonotype was recorded a few times. The chain has TRBV10-3 and TRBJ2-7, with no clear D. Trimming took 0 bases from V and 2 from J, leaving 2 bases between them. Germline CDR1 reads ENHRY; CDR2 reads SYGVKD. The CDR3 consists of 12 residues. CDR3 amino acids: CAISESAYEQYF. The CDR3 DNA sequence: TGTGCCATCAGTGAGTCGGCCTACGAGCAGTACTTC.

The chain couples TRBV29-1 to TRBJ2-1, with 7 bases identical to TRBD1. Germline values: CDR1 SQVTM, CDR2 ANQGSEA. The CDR3 consists of 14 residues. The V gene end was trimmed by 0 bases and the J gene end by 7 bases; junction bases not matched to a gene: 6. The CDR3 DNA reads as TGCAGCGTTGAAGAACAGGGGAATCGTAATGAGCAGTTCTTC. It translates to CSVEEQGNRNEQFF.

This clonotype has just a few counts. V and J are TRBV29-1 and TRBJ2-5; 11 bases agree with TRBD2. The V gene's germline CDR1 is SQVTM and CDR2 ANQGSEA. The CDR3 has 13 residues. Trimming cost V 8 bases and J 2 bases; bases outside gene matches: 4. The CDR3 bases are TGCAGCTCGACTAGCGGGATACAAGAGACCCAGTACTTC. Translating it yields CSSTSGIQETQYF.

This clonotype appeared many times. The V and J genes are TRBV12-5 and TRBJ1-5, with TRBD1 as a possible D gene (5 bases). Germline values: CDR1 LGHNT, CDR2 FRNRAP. V lost 1 base and J 0 bases, leaving 10 bases between the germline ends. There are 16 residues in the CDR3. CDR3 nucleotide sequence: TGTGCTAGTGGTTTGGGGAGGACAAGTAGCAATCAGCCCCAGCATTTT. Its protein is CASGLGRTSSNQPQHF.

The chain has TRBV28 and TRBJ2-4; no reliable D call. Germline assignment: CDR1 MDHEN and CDR2 SYDVKM. V shed 5 bases and J shed 0 bases, with 14 bases lying between them. The CDR3 contains 16 residues. CDR3 amino acids: CASSDSFVVAKNIQYF. CDR3 coding DNA: TGTGCCAGCAGTGACTCTTTCGTGGTAGCCAAAAACATTCAGTACTTC.

This clonotype was seen repeatedly, ten times or more. The junction and the germline gene differ at one end; a read error may be behind it. V is TRBV29-1 and J is TRBJ2-1; possibly TRBD2 for D (5 bases). Germline assignment: CDR1 SQVTM and CDR2 ANQGSEA. The CDR3 runs to 14 residues. CDR3 residues: CSVQERESYNEQFF. In DNA form, the CDR3 reads TGCAGCGTTCAAGAGAGGGAGTCCTACAATGAGCAGTTCTTC.

This clonotype was detected many times. This rearrangement joins TRBV11-3 to TRBJ2-7, with no clear D. V lost 3 bases and J 4 bases, leaving 7 bases between the germline ends. Germline CDR1 is SGHNT and CDR2 is YENEEA. CDR3 length: 12 residues. CDR3 nucleotide sequence: TGTGCCAGCAGCTTGGAGAATTACGAGCAGTACTTC. This translates into CASSLENYEQYF.

This clonotype showed up many times. The chain uses TRBV7-3 and TRBJ1-1; possible D gene TRBD1, 5 bases. The CDR3 loop spans 14 amino acids. Trimming took 5 bases from V and 4 from J, leaving 14 bases between them. Germline CDR1 is SGHTA and CDR2 is FQGTGA. The CDR3 region has the DNA TGTGCCAGCAGCCAGGGATCTGGTGGCACTGAAGCTTTCTTT. Its translation is CASSQGSGGTEAFF.

This clonotype was observed a handful of times. The chain has TRBV10-1 and TRBJ1-3; tentatively, D is TRBD1 (5 bases). Germline-derived CDR1 and CDR2 are WNHNN and SYGVQD (reference sequence). Deletions cut 9 bases from V and 3 bases from J, with 9 bases between. CDR3 length: 12 residues. CDR3 protein: CASSDIGNTIYF. Written as DNA, the CDR3 is TGCGCCAGTTCGGACATTGGAAACACCATATATTTT.

This clonotype occurred many times. The V and J genes are TRBV9 and TRBJ1-5; TRBD1 agrees at 7 bases. Germline CDR1 SGDLS, CDR2 YYNGEE. There are 13 residues in the CDR3. V dropped 7 bases and J dropped 2; count of bases not matched to a gene: 3. CDR3 nucleotides: TGTGCCAGCGCCGGGACAGGCAATCAGCCCCAGCATTTT. This translates into CASAGTGNQPQHF.